This T cell receptor (beta chain) was recorded in a study of blood T cells in healthy people across ages. The CDR3 covers 14 residues. Trimming removed 0 bases at V and 8 bases at J, with 13 bases between. Per the germline V gene, CDR1 is LNHNV and CDR2 is YYDKDF (reference sequence). Overall study results and limits: Roughly linearly, TCR beta diversity per million T cells fell as age increased.

A J-beta primer mix and a sample-barcoded 5' primer were used in a second PCR of about 6 to 12 cycles. Via MiXCR, TCRdb re-called the 5' RACE reads, giving one row per CDR3 protein. Altogether hundreds of thousands of distinct CDR3 sequences are present, around 32% being singletons, with the ten largest covering 15% to 19%. In its sample, this clonotype was seen many times. Its specificity is not known. The sequence was collected from an elderly woman in good health. V usage is TRBV15 and J usage is TRBJ1-2; D unclear. The specimen sequenced was blood. The CDR3 nucleotides read TGTGCCACCAGCAGAGATCTTTGGGCGAGCGGCTACACCTTC. Translated: CATSRDLWASGYTF.